The 31 T cell receptor beta chains given below trace back to one sample, sequenced in a study of T cells in Graves' hyperthyroidism and ophthalmopathy. TCR beta CDR3 region amplification was performed from RNA transcripts. The TCR CDR3 was amplified in a first-round RT-PCR using the HTBI primer set. A single record per CDR3 protein comes from TCRdb applying MiXCR to the multiplex PCR reads. The sample records hundreds of thousands of distinct CDR3 sequences, roughly 15% being singletons. The material sequenced was blood. These receptors originate from a man younger than 35 with Graves' ophthalmopathy.

This clonotype was seen repeatedly, ten times or more. The CDR3 reads CASSQTSGGHPDTQYF. The DNA of the CDR3 is TGTGCCAGCAGCCAGACTAGCGGGGGGCACCCAGATACGCAGTATTTT. The chain is built from TRBV3-1 and TRBJ2-3; 13 nucleotides align to TRBD2. This CDR3 spans 16 amino acids. The junction had 4 bases not matched to a gene; V was cut back by 3 bases and J by 4 bases. Per germline, CDR1 LGHDT and CDR2 YNNKEL (reference sequence).

This clonotype was seen repeatedly, ten times or more. The rearrangement joins TRBV5-6 to TRBJ2-5, with TRBD1 identical over 8 bases. CDR1 is SGHDT and CDR2 is YYEEEE in the germline V gene. The CDR3 runs to 16 residues. The junction had 5 bases not matched to a gene; V was cut back by 0 bases and J by 1 base. The CDR3 DNA sequence: TGTGCCAGCAGCTTGGCATCCGGGACAGGCCAAGAGACCCAGTACTTC. It specifies CASSLASGTGQETQYF.

There are a few counts of this clonotype. The J gene is TRBJ2-7, the V gene TRBV18; perhaps TRBD2 as D (7 bases). The CDR3 is 15 amino acids. The V gene's germline CDR1 is KGHSH and CDR2 LQKENI. Trimming removed 2 bases from V and 3 bases from J, with 14 bases in between. CDR3 nucleotide sequence: TGTGCCAGCTCACCATCCGCGGGGGCGATCTACGAGCAGTACTTC. Its protein is CASSPSAGAIYEQYF.

This chain uses TRBV5-1 with TRBJ2-6; D uncertain. V was pared by 3 bases and J by 4 bases, with 11 bases between. The germline gives CDR1 SGHRS, CDR2 YFSETQ. There are 15 residues in the CDR3. The CDR3 sequence: CASSYPVVGANVLTF. The CDR3 nucleotides are TGCGCCAGCAGCTATCCGGTAGTGGGGGCCAACGTCCTGACTTTC.

This clonotype was recorded many times. The gene calls are TRBV12-3 or TRBV12-4 and TRBJ2-1; TRBD1 matches at 7 bases. The CDR3 loop spans 12 amino acids. V lost 6 bases, J lost 12 bases, and 8 bases stayed unmatched. CDR3 nucleotide sequence: TGTGCCAGCAGGCCCCCCGGGACAGCGCAGTTCTTC. This translates into CASRPPGTAQFF.

V gene TRBV24-1 combines with J gene TRBJ1-2; D remains ambiguous. Germline V CDR1 and CDR2: KGHDR, SFDVKD. The germline V and J ends were trimmed by 5 bases and 8 bases, with 8 bases remaining between them. The CDR3 has 11 residues. CDR3 in DNA: TGTGCCACCAGTGTGGGCAACGGCTACACCTTC. This encodes CATSVGNGYTF.

This clonotype was observed many times. This chain joins TRBV7-3 and TRBJ2-2; no clear D. This CDR3 is 16 amino acids long. V was cut by 2 bases and J by 0 bases, with 10 bases left in between. Germline CDR1 and CDR2: SGHTA and FQGTGA. The CDR3 spells CASSLVGTPNTGELFF. The DNA of the CDR3 is TGTGCCAGCAGCTTAGTCGGAACCCCGAACACCGGGGAGCTGTTTTTT.

This clonotype was picked up many times. This rearrangement joins TRBV12-3 or TRBV12-4 to TRBJ2-6, with a tentative D call TRBD2 (5 bases). V lost 3 bases to trimming and J lost 4 bases, with 13 bases between them. The CDR3 covers 16 residues. The CDR3 is CASSFLLAQGANVLTF. In DNA form, the CDR3 reads TGTGCCAGCAGTTTTCTGTTAGCGCAAGGGGCCAACGTCCTGACTTTC.

At least ten counts were recorded for this clonotype. This chain joins TRBV20-1 and TRBJ2-5; possibly TRBD2 for D (5 bases). The V gene's germline CDR1 is DFQATT and CDR2 SNEGSKA (reference sequence). The CDR3 contains 13 residues. With 1 base removed from V and 5 bases from J, the gap between germline ends came to 11 bases. This CDR3 is CSARGQTGETQYF. The DNA for the CDR3 is TGCAGTGCTAGAGGGCAAACGGGGGAGACCCAGTACTTC.

This clonotype showed up many times. The rearrangement uses TRBV9 and TRBJ1-2, with 10 bases fitting TRBD1. Trimming at V came to 0 bases and at J to 3 bases, leaving 2 bases not matched to a gene. The CDR3 totals 15 residues. Looked up from germline, CDR1 is SGDLS and CDR2 is YYNGEE. The CDR3 is CASSVVGTGDYGYTF. Here the CDR3 DNA reads TGTGCCAGCAGCGTAGTCGGGACAGGGGACTATGGCTACACCTTC. Together with reference TRBV9 and TRBJ1-2, the CDR3 gives the full variable domain: DSGVTQTPKHLITATGQRVTLRCSPRSGDLSVYWYQQSLDQGLQFLIQYYNGEERAKGNILERFSAQQFPDLHSELNLSSLELGDSALYFCASSVVGTGDYGYTFGSGTRLTVV.

The chain joins TRBV5-4 to TRBJ2-3; 10 nucleotides line up with TRBD2. This CDR3 is built from 15 residues. CDR1 and CDR2 from the germline V gene are SGHNT and YYREEE (reference sequence). Losses at the gene ends were 4 bases for V and 4 bases for J; bases not matched to a gene: 6. The CDR3 reads CASSAKREGADTQYF. DNA of the CDR3: TGTGCCAGCAGCGCGAAGCGGGAGGGGGCAGATACGCAGTATTTT.

Ten or more counts support this clonotype. The rearrangement joins TRBV6-1 to TRBJ2-7, with 9 bases fitting TRBD1. The CDR3 is 16 residues long. From germline, CDR1 is MNHNS and CDR2 SASEGT. The V and J ends lost 5 bases and 4 bases, in that order; junction bases with no gene match: 12. CDR3 in amino acids: CASSWGGQGLTYEQYF. The CDR3 DNA is TGTGCCAGCAGTTGGGGTGGACAGGGGCTAACGTACGAGCAGTACTTC.

This clonotype was seen only a few times. The rearrangement links TRBV7-3 to TRBJ2-6, with 12 bases matching TRBD2. Germline V lookup: CDR1 SGHTA, CDR2 FQGTGA. CDR3 size: 18 residues. Trimming removed 5 bases from V and 2 bases from J; junction bases left unmatched: 7. CDR3 DNA: TGTGCCAGCAGCCCGACTAGCGGGAGTTCCGCTGGGGCCAACGTCCTGACTTTC. Residues: CASSPTSGSSAGANVLTF.

In its sample, this clonotype was seen many times. The chain combines TRBV27 with TRBJ2-3, with D perhaps matching TRBD1 or TRBD2 (5 bases each). V shed 5 bases and J shed 2 bases, with 17 bases lying between them. The CDR3 is made up of 16 amino acids. The germline V gene encodes CDR1 MNHEY and CDR2 SMNVEV (reference sequence). The CDR3 DNA reads TGTGCCAGCAGTGTAACCGGGACGATCTACACAGATACGCAGTATTTT. Protein: CASSVTGTIYTDTQYF.

This clonotype appeared many times. The chain employs TRBV20-1 and TRBJ2-2, with TRBD2 as a possible D gene (6 bases). Germline CDR1 is DFQATT and CDR2 is SNEGSKA (reference sequence). The V end lost 2 bases, the J end lost 3 bases, and 13 bases lay between the germline ends. The CDR3 runs to 15 residues. The CDR3 here is CSARMAGSDTGELFF. As DNA, the CDR3 is TGCAGTGCTAGAATGGCGGGATCGGACACCGGGGAGCTGTTTTTT.

This clonotype was seen repeatedly, ten times or more. This sequence joins TRBV4-1 and TRBJ2-1; 14 nucleotides align to TRBD2. The CDR3 runs to 16 residues. After removal of 0 bases from V and 8 bases from J, the junction contained 3 bases not matched to a gene. Germline V gives CDR1 MGHRA, CDR2 YSYEKL. CDR3 bases: TGCGCCAGCAGCCAAGACCCGACTAGCGGGGGGGATGAGCAGTTCTTC. This encodes CASSQDPTSGGDEQFF.

The V call is TRBV19, the J call TRBJ1-2, with 12 positions matching TRBD1. The CDR3 is made up of 15 amino acids. The V and J ends lost 6 bases and 4 bases, in that order; junction bases with no gene match: 6. The germline V gene encodes CDR1 LNHDA and CDR2 SQIVND (reference sequence). In nucleotides, the CDR3 is TGTGCCAGTAGCGGGACAGGGGGCAAGAGCTATGGCTACACCTTC. The encoded protein is CASSGTGGKSYGYTF.

This clonotype came up many times. The chain employs TRBV7-8 and TRBJ2-3; TRBD1 matches at 10 bases. The CDR3 is made up of 17 amino acids. Trimming cost V 5 bases and J 5 bases; bases outside gene matches: 13. Germline V gene data show CDR1 as SGHVS and CDR2 as FQNEAQ. The CDR3 region has the DNA TGTGCCAGCAGCCAGACCGGACAGGGGGAACGGGGAGATACGCAGTATTTT. It yields the protein CASSQTGQGERGDTQYF.

This clonotype was seen at least ten times. The J gene is TRBJ2-3, the V gene TRBV6-1; TRBD2 matches at 10 bases. This CDR3 has 16 amino acids. Trimming removed 3 bases from V and 8 bases from J; junction bases left unmatched: 11. CDR1 and CDR2 (germline): MNHNS, SASEGT. CDR3 bases: TGTGCCAGCAGTGACGCTAGCGGGAGCAAGAGGGGTACGCAGTATTTT. It specifies CASSDASGSKRGTQYF.

This clonotype occurred a few times. V gene TRBV6-5 combines with J gene TRBJ2-7; TRBD2 is a possible D gene (5 bases). The germline CDR1 and CDR2 sequences are MNHEY and SVGAGI. Trimming pared 1 base from V and 4 bases from J, leaving 11 bases between. The CDR3 covers 14 residues. CDR3 residues: CASSYYPGRYEQYF. CDR3 sequence (DNA): TGTGCCAGCAGTTACTACCCGGGAAGGTACGAGCAGTACTTC.

The V call is TRBV3-1, the J call TRBJ2-1; TRBD2 matches at 8 bases. V trimming: 2 bases; J trimming: 12 bases; junction bases outside the gene matches: 12. Germline CDR1 is LGHDT and CDR2 is YNNKEL (reference sequence). The CDR3 is made up of 15 amino acids. CDR3 sequence: CASSQTGRGGSRQFF. CDR3 DNA sequence: TGTGCCAGCAGCCAAACGGGACGGGGGGGCTCGCGGCAGTTCTTC.

This clonotype was counted only a few times. The chain joins TRBV5-6 to TRBJ2-7; tentative D call: TRBD2 (5 bases). The CDR3 covers 14 residues. CDR1 and CDR2 (germline): SGHDT, YYEEEE. The V gene lost 0 bases and the J gene lost 3 bases, with 10 bases spanning the gap. This chain's CDR3 is CASSLGGYGYEQYF. CDR3 sequence (DNA): TGTGCCAGCAGCTTGGGAGGGTACGGCTACGAGCAGTACTTC.

The table lists this clonotype with a few counts. The chain carries TRBV9 and TRBJ2-5; D is uncertain. This CDR3 comprises 13 residues. The V and J ends lost 3 bases and 10 bases respectively, with 16 bases between them. In germline, CDR1 is SGDLS, CDR2 YYNGEE. CDR3 nucleotides: TGTGCCAGCAGCGGCTCCCCCGAAGGTGGCCAGTACTTC. Protein product: CASSGSPEGGQYF.

At least ten counts were recorded for this clonotype. The rearrangement joins TRBV12-3 or TRBV12-4 to TRBJ1-2; D uncertain. The CDR3 consists of 14 residues. The germline V and J ends were trimmed by 5 bases and 2 bases, with 12 bases remaining between them. CDR3 in amino acids: CASSPLDGNYGYTF. CDR3 sequence (DNA): TGTGCCAGCAGTCCCCTCGACGGCAACTATGGCTACACCTTC.

In its sample, this clonotype was seen many times. The V and J genes are TRBV7-9 and TRBJ2-1; the D gene is possibly TRBD2 (7 bases). Germline V CDR1 and CDR2: SEHNR, FQNEAQ (reference sequence). The CDR3 extends over 15 amino acids. With 5 bases removed from V and 7 bases from J, the gap between germline ends came to 18 bases. Written as DNA, the CDR3 is TGTGCCAGCAGCCAAACTCGGGGGGCCTTGAATGAGCAGTTCTTC. Translated: CASSQTRGALNEQFF. Full variable domain (remainder filled in from reference TRBV7-9 and TRBJ2-1): DTGVSQNPRHKITKRGQNVTFRCDPISEHNRLYWYRQTLGQGPEFLTYFQNEAQLEKSRLLSDRFSAERPKGSFSTLEIQRTEQGDSAMYLCASSQTRGALNEQFFGPGTRLTVL.

Many counts were recorded for this clonotype. This chain joins TRBV27 and TRBJ2-5, with TRBD1 matching 9 bases. J lost 1 base, V lost 6 bases, and 6 bases had no gene match. Germline loops: CDR1 MNHEY, CDR2 SMNVEV (reference sequence). The CDR3 length is 15 residues. The DNA for the CDR3 is TGTGCCAGCAGACTCGGACAGGGGACCCAAGAGACCCAGTACTTC. Translated, it gives CASRLGQGTQETQYF.

In this sample, this clonotype turned up many times. V and J are TRBV5-1 and TRBJ2-7; D remains unclear. Trimming stripped 0 bases from V and 1 base from J, with 8 bases between. Germline V CDR1 and CDR2: SGHRS, YFSETQ. The CDR3 is made up of 14 amino acids. The CDR3 bases are TGCGCCAGCAGCTTGGAAGGGTCTTCCTACGAGCAGTACTTC. It specifies CASSLEGSSYEQYF.

This clonotype was counted ten times or more. The chain has TRBV7-9 and TRBJ2-1; 11 bases are a match to TRBD1. The CDR3 covers 13 residues. Germline V gene lookup returns CDR1 SEHNR and CDR2 FQNEAQ (reference sequence). J was trimmed by 8 bases and V by 4 bases; bases with no gene match: 1. As DNA, the CDR3 is TGTGCCAGCAGCTGGGACAGGGGGGATGAGCAGTTCTTC. Its protein product is CASSWDRGDEQFF.

This clonotype was seen ten or more times. The V and J genes are TRBV20-1 and TRBJ2-1, with D perhaps TRBD2 (5 bases). The CDR3 runs to 13 residues. Trimming took off 4 bases at V and 6 bases at J, with 13 bases between the two ends. CDR1 DFQATT and CDR2 SNEGSKA come from the germline V gene (reference sequence). The CDR3 DNA reads TGCAGTGCTACCACACTAGAAATCAATGAGCAGTTCTTC. Its translation: CSATTLEINEQFF.

This sequence joins TRBV9 and TRBJ2-7; TRBD1 matches 9 bases. V was pared by 4 bases and J by 3 bases, with 8 bases of the junction left unmatched. The CDR3 sequence is 15 residues long. Per the germline V gene, CDR1 is SGDLS and CDR2 is YYNGEE. The CDR3 is CASSSAGTGNYEQYF. The CDR3 nucleotides read TGTGCCAGCAGCTCAGCAGGGACAGGGAACTACGAGCAGTACTTC.

As concerns this clonotype: This sequence may be a read error, since a much larger clone differs from it by one base. The V call is TRBV20-1, the J call TRBJ2-1, with 10 bases identical to TRBD2. Germline-derived CDR1 and CDR2 are DFQATT and SNEGSKA (reference sequence). The CDR3 covers 16 residues. As DNA, the CDR3 is TGCAGTGCCCATCAGGACTCTAGCGGGGGTTTCAATGAGCGGTTCTTC. Translation: CSAHQDSSGGFNERFF.